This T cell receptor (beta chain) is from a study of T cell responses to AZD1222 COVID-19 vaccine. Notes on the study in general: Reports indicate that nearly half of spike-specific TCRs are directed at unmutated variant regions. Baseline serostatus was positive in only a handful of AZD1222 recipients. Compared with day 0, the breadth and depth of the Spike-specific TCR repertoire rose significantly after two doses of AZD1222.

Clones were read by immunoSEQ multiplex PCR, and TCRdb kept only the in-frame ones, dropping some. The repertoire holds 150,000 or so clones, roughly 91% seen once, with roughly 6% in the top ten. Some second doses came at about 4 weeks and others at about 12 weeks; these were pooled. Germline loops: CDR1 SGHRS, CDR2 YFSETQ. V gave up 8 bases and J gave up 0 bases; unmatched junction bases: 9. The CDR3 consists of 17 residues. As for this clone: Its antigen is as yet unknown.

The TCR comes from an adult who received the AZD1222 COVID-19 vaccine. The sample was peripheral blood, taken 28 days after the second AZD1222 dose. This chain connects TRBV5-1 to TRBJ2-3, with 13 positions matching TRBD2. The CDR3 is CARTSGGFTTSTDTQYF. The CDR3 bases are TGCGCCAGGACTAGCGGGGGGTTTACTACTAGCACAGATACGCAGTATTTT.